This T cell receptor (beta chain) was retrieved from a study of human T cells and chemical hapten exposure. CDR1 and CDR2 (germline): SQVTM, ANQGSEA. CDR3 length: 15 residues. The V end lost 7 bases, the J end lost 0 bases, and 18 bases lay between the germline ends. TCRdb recomputed calls from the RACE reads with MiXCR, one row per CDR3 protein. The sample yields over 85,000 distinct CDR3 sequences, about 8.7% seen once. Study results and caveats: Sensitization with DPC brought no change to TCRs above 1 in 1000 in frequency.

This clonotype was seen ten or more times. Its antigen is not known. Time point of the sample: healthy volunteer bleed at 2 weeks. The authors extracted total RNA from unfractionated whole blood. The chain recombines TRBV29-1 with TRBJ1-1, with TRBD1 as a possible D gene (5 bases). Sequencing input: whole blood. This clonotype originated in a female donor in good health. Some clones in this sample may be carry-over from other donors' samples. In DNA, the CDR3 is TGCAGCGCTATAGGGGTCGGACAACTGAACACTGAAGCTTTCTTT. Amino acid sequence: CSAIGVGQLNTEAFF.